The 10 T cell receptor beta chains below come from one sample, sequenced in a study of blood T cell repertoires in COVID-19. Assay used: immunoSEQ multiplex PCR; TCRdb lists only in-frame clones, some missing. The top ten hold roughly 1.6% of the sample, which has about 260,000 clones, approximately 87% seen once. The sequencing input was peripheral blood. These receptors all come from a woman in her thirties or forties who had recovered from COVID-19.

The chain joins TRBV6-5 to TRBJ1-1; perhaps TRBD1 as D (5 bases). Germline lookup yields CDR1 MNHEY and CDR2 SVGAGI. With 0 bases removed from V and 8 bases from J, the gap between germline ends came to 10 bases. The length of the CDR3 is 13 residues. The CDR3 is CASSYSGKGEAFF. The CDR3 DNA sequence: TGTGCCAGCAGTTACTCGGGAAAGGGGGAAGCTTTCTTT.

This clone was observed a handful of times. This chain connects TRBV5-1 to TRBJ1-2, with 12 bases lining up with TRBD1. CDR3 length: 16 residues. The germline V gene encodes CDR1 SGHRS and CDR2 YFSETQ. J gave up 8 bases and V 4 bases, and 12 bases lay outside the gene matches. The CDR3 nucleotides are TGCGCCAGCAGCGCAACCCCGGGACAGGGGGCCGGGGGCTACACCTTC. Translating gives CASSATPGQGAGGYTF.

The DNA for the CDR3 is TGTGCCAGCATCCCAGGACGGGAGAACACTGAAGCTTTCTTT. This translates into CASIPGRENTEAFF. This rearrangement joins TRBV2 to TRBJ1-1; D remains ambiguous. Trimming removed 7 bases at V and 1 base at J, with 13 bases between. This CDR3 spans 14 amino acids. Germline values: CDR1 SNHLY, CDR2 FYNNEI. The variable domain in full, with the rest retrieved from reference TRBV2 and TRBJ1-1, is EPEVTQTPSHQVTQMGQEVILRCVPISNHLYFYWYRQILGQKVEFLVSFYNNEISEKSEIFDDQFSVERPDGSNFTLKIRSTKLEDSAMYFCASIPGRENTEAFFGQGTRLTVV.

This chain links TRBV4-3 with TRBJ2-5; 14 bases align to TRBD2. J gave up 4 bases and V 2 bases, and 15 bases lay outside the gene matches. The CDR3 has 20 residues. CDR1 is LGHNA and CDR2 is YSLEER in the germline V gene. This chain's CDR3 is CASSQYPEGTSGGETETQYF. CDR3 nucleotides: TGCGCCAGCAGCCAATACCCAGAGGGGACTAGCGGGGGAGAAACAGAGACCCAGTACTTC.

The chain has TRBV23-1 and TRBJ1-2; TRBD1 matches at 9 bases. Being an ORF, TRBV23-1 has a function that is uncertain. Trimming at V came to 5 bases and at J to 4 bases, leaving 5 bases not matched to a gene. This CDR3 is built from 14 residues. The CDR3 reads CASSNGTGPYGYTF. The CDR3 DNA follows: TGCGCCAGCAGTAACGGGACAGGGCCCTATGGCTACACCTTC.

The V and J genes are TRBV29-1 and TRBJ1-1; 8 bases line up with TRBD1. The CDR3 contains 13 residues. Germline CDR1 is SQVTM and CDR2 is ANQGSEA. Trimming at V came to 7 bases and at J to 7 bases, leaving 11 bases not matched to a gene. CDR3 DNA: TGCAGCGCCTTGAAGTCAGGGGGCATTGAAGCTTTCTTT. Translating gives CSALKSGGIEAFF.

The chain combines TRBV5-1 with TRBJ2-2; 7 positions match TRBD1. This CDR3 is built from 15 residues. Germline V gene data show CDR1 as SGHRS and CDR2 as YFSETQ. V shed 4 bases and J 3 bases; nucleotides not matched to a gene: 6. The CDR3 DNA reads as TGCGCCAGCAGCCTAAGGGGGCAGGACACCGGGGAGCTGTTTTTT. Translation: CASSLRGQDTGELFF.

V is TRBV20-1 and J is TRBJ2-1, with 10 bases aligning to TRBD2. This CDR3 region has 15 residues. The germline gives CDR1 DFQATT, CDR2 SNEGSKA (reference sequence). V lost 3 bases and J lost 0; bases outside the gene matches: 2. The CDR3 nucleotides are TGCAGTGCTAGTAGCGGGGGGTTCTCCTACAATGAGCAGTTCTTC. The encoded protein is CSASSGGFSYNEQFF.

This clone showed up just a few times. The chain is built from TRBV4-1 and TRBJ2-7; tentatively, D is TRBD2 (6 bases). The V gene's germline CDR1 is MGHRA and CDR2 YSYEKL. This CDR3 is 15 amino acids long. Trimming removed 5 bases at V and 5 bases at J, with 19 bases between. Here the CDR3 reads CASSGTLAYGNEQYF. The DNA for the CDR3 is TGCGCCAGCAGCGGAACTCTAGCGTATGGGAACGAGCAGTACTTC.

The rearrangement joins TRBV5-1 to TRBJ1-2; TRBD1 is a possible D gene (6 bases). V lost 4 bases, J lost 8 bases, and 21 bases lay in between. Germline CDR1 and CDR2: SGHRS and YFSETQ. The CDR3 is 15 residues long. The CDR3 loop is CASSPHAGGLRGYTF. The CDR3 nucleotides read TGCGCCAGCAGCCCGCACGCCGGGGGGCTCAGGGGCTACACCTTC.